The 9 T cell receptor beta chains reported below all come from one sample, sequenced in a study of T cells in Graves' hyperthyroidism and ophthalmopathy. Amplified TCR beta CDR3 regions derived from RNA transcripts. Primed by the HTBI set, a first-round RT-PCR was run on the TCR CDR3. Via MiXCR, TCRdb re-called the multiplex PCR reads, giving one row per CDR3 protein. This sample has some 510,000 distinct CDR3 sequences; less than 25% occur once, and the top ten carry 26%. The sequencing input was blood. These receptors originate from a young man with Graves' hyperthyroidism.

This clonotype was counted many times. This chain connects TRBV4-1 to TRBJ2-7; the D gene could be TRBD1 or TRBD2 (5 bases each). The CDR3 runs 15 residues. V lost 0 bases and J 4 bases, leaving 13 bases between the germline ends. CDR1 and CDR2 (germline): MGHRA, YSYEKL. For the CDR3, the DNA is TGCGCCAGCAGCCAAGAATGGGGCCGGGGATACGAGCAGTACTTC. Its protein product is CASSQEWGRGYEQYF.

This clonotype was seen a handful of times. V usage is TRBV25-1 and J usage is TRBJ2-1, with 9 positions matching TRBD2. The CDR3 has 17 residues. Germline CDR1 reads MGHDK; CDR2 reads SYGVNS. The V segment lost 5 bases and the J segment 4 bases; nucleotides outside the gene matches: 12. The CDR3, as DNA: TGTGCCAGCAGTCCCCGGGGGAGCGGGGGGCGATACAATGAGCAGTTCTTC. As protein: CASSPRGSGGRYNEQFF.

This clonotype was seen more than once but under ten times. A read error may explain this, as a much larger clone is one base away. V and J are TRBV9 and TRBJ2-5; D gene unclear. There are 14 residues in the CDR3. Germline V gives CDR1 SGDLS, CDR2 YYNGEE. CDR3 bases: TGTGCCAGCAGCGTCGGACGGATCCAAGAGACCAAGTACTTC. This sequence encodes CASSVGRIQETKYF.

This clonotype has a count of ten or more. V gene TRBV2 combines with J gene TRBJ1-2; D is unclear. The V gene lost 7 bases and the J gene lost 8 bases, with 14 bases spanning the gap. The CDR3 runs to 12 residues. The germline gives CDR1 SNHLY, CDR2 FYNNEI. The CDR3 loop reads CASTRTTEGYTF. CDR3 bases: TGTGCCAGCACCAGGACTACTGAAGGCTACACCTTC.

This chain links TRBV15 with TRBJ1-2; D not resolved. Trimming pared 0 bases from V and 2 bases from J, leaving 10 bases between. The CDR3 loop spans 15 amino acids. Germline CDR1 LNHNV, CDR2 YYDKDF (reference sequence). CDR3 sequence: CATSRDLNLNYGYTF. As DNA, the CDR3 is TGTGCCACCAGCAGAGATCTAAACTTGAACTATGGCTACACCTTC.

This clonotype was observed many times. CDR3 coding DNA: TGTGCCAGCAGTCCCCTTGGACAGGCGGGCGAGCAGTACTTC. It is translated as CASSPLGQAGEQYF. The V call is TRBV27, the J call TRBJ2-7; 7 nucleotides agree with TRBD1. V shed 5 bases, J shed 6 bases, and the junction held 10 bases outside the gene matches. The CDR3 consists of 14 residues. Germline V lookup: CDR1 MNHEY, CDR2 SMNVEV (reference sequence).

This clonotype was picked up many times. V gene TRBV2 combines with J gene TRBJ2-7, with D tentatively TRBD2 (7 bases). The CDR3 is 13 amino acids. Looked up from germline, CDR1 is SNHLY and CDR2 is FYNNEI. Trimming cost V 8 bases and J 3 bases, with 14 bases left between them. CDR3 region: CASETGGHYEQYF. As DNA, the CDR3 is TGTGCCAGCGAGACGGGGGGCCACTACGAGCAGTACTTC. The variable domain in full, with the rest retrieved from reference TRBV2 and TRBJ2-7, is EPEVTQTPSHQVTQMGQEVILRCVPISNHLYFYWYRQILGQKVEFLVSFYNNEISEKSEIFDDQFSVERPDGSNFTLKIRSTKLEDSAMYFCASETGGHYEQYFGPGTRLTVT.

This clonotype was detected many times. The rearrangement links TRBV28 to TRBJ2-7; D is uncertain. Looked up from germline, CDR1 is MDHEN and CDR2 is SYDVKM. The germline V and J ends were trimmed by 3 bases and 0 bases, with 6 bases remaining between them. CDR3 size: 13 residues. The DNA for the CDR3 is TGTGCCAGCAGTTTCCCCAACTCCTACGAGCAGTACTTC. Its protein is CASSFPNSYEQYF.

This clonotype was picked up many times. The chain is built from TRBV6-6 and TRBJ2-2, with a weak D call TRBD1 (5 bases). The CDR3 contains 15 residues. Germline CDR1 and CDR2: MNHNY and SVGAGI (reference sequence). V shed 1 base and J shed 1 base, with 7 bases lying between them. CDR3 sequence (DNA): TGTGCCAGCAGTTACTGGGGCGGGAACACCGGGGAGCTGTTTTTT. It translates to CASSYWGGNTGELFF.